The T cell receptor beta chain under discussion was sequenced for a study of naive and memory T cell subsets. The SP2 primer and nested alpha and beta constant region primers amplified ligated cDNA in four rounds. TCRdb itself ran the 5' RACE reads through MiXCR, one entry per CDR3 protein. The data contain over 45,000 distinct CDR3 sequences, 4.7% of them singletons. At least ten counts were recorded for this clonotype. This CDR3 has 14 amino acids. In germline, CDR1 is SGHRS, CDR2 YFSETQ. V shed 4 bases and J shed 2 bases, with 9 bases lying between them. The library had UMIs added by 3' ligation of an oligonucleotide to TCR cDNA.

This receptor was obtained from a female donor in good health. The chain has TRBV5-1 and TRBJ1-4; perhaps TRBD1 as D (5 bases). This CDR3 is CASSPQATNEKLFF. CDR3 coding DNA: TGCGCCAGCAGCCCACAGGCCACTAATGAAAAACTGTTTTTT. Full variable domain (outside the CDR3, taken from reference TRBV5-1 and TRBJ1-4): KAGVTQTPRYLIKTRGQQVTLSCSPISGHRSVSWYQQTPGQGLQFLFEYFSETQRNKGNFPGRFSGRQFSNSRSEMNVSTLELGDSALYLCASSPQATNEKLFFGSGTQLSVL.